These 5 T cell receptor beta chains came from one sample sequenced in a study of blood T cells in healthy people across ages. A second PCR, run for about 6 to 11 cycles, used a sample-barcoded 5' primer plus a J-beta primer mix. TCRdb itself ran the 5' RACE reads through MiXCR, one entry per CDR3 protein. The data hold 700,000 to 850,000 distinct CDR3 sequences, with roughly 50% observed a single time. The specimen was blood. These receptors originate from an elderly man in good health.

This clonotype was observed at least ten times. The V gene is TRBV29-1, the J gene TRBJ2-5, with a weak D call TRBD1 (6 bases). The CDR3 is 14 residues long. V was pared by 5 bases and J by 1 base, with 14 bases between. Germline V CDR1 and CDR2: SQVTM, ANQGSEA. CDR3 protein: CSVCRDIGQETQYF. In nucleotides, the CDR3 is TGCAGCGTTTGCCGGGACATAGGCCAAGAGACCCAGTACTTC.

The DNA for the CDR3 is TGTGCCAGCAGTGACCAGGTAACAAGCTCCTACAATGAGCAGTTCTTC. Translated, it gives CASSDQVTSSYNEQFF. J is TRBJ2-1 and V is TRBV6-4; D uncertain. Germline CDR1 reads MRHNA; CDR2 reads SNTAGT. This CDR3 comprises 16 residues. The V and J ends lost 2 bases and 0 bases respectively, with 11 bases between them.

The V and J genes are TRBV20-1 and TRBJ2-3, with 11 bases fitting TRBD2. This CDR3 spans 16 amino acids. J lost 4 bases, V lost 3 bases, and 9 bases had no gene match. The germline V gene encodes CDR1 DFQATT and CDR2 SNEGSKA (reference sequence). The CDR3 DNA sequence: TGCAGTGCTAGTGATATGCTAGCGGGAGGTCCAGATACGCAGTATTTT. This encodes CSASDMLAGGPDTQYF.

The gene calls are TRBV20-1 and TRBJ2-1; 11 positions agree with TRBD2. Germline V lookup: CDR1 DFQATT, CDR2 SNEGSKA (reference sequence). The CDR3 is made up of 17 amino acids. J was trimmed by 0 bases and V by 3 bases; bases with no gene match: 7. CDR3 sequence reads: CSASVSGRAASYNEQFF. As DNA, the CDR3 is TGCAGTGCTAGTGTTAGCGGGAGGGCCGCCTCCTACAATGAGCAGTTCTTC.

The chain uses TRBV3-1 and TRBJ2-5; 7 bases fit TRBD2. Germline CDR1 LGHDT, CDR2 YNNKEL (reference sequence). The CDR3 has 15 residues. V was pared by 1 base and J by 1 base, with 3 bases of the junction left unmatched. The CDR3 sequence: CASSQGAGTQETQYF. The DNA for the CDR3 is TGTGCCAGCAGCCAAGGAGCGGGGACCCAAGAGACCCAGTACTTC.